This T cell receptor beta chain came from a study of Graves' ophthalmopathy and Graves' hyperthyroidism. General study results and limits: A majority of expanded thyroid clonotypes exceeding 0.001 frequency were likewise present in blood.

The TCR beta CDR3 regions underwent amplification from RNA transcripts. The library came from an HTBI-primed first-round RT-PCR and a second-round multiplex PCR. Using its own MiXCR run on the multiplex PCR reads, TCRdb lists one record per CDR3 protein. The sample yields 660,000 or so distinct CDR3 sequences, approximately 39% seen once. This clonotype was seen repeatedly, ten times or more. Its antigen is as yet unknown. It was on clinical symptoms, serum thyroxine, TRAb, thyroid ultrasound and orbital computed tomography that diagnosis relied. Out of 9.5 to 10 ml of fresh peripheral blood, PBMCs were obtained. The clonotype comes from an adult man with Graves' ophthalmopathy. The sequenced sample was peripheral blood.

The CDR3 sequence: CASSLGGWTEAFF. In nucleotides, the CDR3 is TGTGCCAGCAGTTTAGGGGGCTGGACTGAAGCTTTCTTT. The chain links TRBV12-3 or TRBV12-4 to TRBJ1-1; a possible D gene is TRBD1 (5 bases). V was clipped by 1 base and J by 5 bases, with 8 bases between them. The CDR3 extends over 13 amino acids.